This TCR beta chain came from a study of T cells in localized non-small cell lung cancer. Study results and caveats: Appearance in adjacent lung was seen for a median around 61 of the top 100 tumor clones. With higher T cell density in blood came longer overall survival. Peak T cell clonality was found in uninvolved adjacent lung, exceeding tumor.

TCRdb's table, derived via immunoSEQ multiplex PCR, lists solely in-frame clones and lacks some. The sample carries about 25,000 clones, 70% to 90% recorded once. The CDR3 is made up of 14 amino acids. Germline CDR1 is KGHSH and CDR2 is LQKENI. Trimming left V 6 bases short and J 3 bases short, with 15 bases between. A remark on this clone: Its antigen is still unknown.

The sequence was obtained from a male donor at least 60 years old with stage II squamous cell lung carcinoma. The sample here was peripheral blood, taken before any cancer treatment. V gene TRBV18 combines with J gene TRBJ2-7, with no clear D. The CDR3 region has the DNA TGTGCCAGCTCCCCCGTTACTGGGAACTACGAGCAGTACTTC. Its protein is CASSPVTGNYEQYF.